These 18 T cell receptor beta chains were sequenced from one sample in a study of metastatic and nonmetastatic thyroid tumors. TCRdb re-clonotyped the PCR reads through MiXCR. The sample yields some 6,900 clones, just under 30% seen once. No patient received treatment before thyroid surgery. The sequenced material came from tumor tissue. The origin of the receptors is a female donor with papillary thyroid cancer or a benign thyroid nodule (not recorded which). Some clones in this sample may be carry-over from other donors' samples.

This clone was counted only a few times. The V call is TRBV27, the J call TRBJ1-2; no clear D gene. This CDR3 is built from 14 residues. Trimming cost V 5 bases and J 4 bases, with 14 bases left between them. The germline V gene has CDR1 MNHEY and CDR2 SMNVEV (reference sequence). Written as DNA, the CDR3 is TGTGCCAGCAGTCTCCCCCGACGGTCCTATGGCTACACCTTC. This sequence encodes CASSLPRRSYGYTF.

The V call is TRBV5-1, the J call TRBJ2-1, with D maybe TRBD2 (5 bases). Trimming cost V 4 bases and J 9 bases, with 11 bases left between them. The germline CDR1 and CDR2 sequences are SGHRS and YFSETQ. The CDR3 spans 12 residues. CDR3 amino acids: CASSNDYFEQFF. The CDR3 DNA follows: TGCGCCAGCAGCAATGACTACTTTGAGCAGTTCTTC.

The chain recombines TRBV7-2 with TRBJ1-2; 9 nucleotides match TRBD1. The CDR3 consists of 15 residues. With 5 bases clipped from V and 5 bases from J, the junction kept 9 bases outside the gene matches. Germline values: CDR1 SGHTA, CDR2 FQGNSA. The CDR3: CASSPRGQGVYGYTF. The CDR3 nucleotides read TGTGCCAGCAGCCCTAGGGGACAGGGAGTTTATGGCTACACCTTC. The variable domain in full, with the rest retrieved from reference TRBV7-2 and TRBJ1-2, is GAGVSQSPSNKVTEKGKDVELRCDPISGHTALYWYRQSLGQGLEFLIYFQGNSAPDKSGLPSDRFSAERTGGSVSTLTIQRTQQEDSAVYLCASSPRGQGVYGYTFGSGTRLTVV.

This clone ranks as medium-sized. The CDR3 nucleotides read TGTGCCAGCAGTCCGACAGGGGGGACCTACAATGAGCAGTTCTTC. Amino acid sequence: CASSPTGGTYNEQFF. The gene calls are TRBV12-3 or TRBV12-4 and TRBJ2-1, with 9 bases that match TRBD1. The CDR3 consists of 15 residues. V shed 5 bases and J 2 bases; nucleotides not matched to a gene: 4.

This clone has at least ten counts. This chain joins TRBV5-5 and TRBJ1-2; D call uncertain. This CDR3 contains 13 residues. CDR1 and CDR2 from the germline V gene are SGHKS and YYEKEE (reference sequence). Trimming took off 1 base at V and 3 bases at J, with 7 bases between the two ends. CDR3 bases: TGTGCCAGCAGCTTGATTATTTACTATGGCTACACCTTC. Amino acids: CASSLIIYYGYTF.

Relative to its sample, this clone is large. The V gene is TRBV6-1, the J gene TRBJ2-2, with D possibly called TRBD1 or TRBD2 (5 bases each). V lost 7 bases and J 8 bases, leaving 20 bases between the germline ends. This CDR3 has 15 residues. CDR1 and CDR2 from the germline V gene are MNHNS and SASEGT. CDR3: CASIRGVTTQGELFF. Here the CDR3 DNA reads TGTGCCAGCATAAGGGGAGTTACTACCCAAGGGGAGCTGTTTTTT.

By proportion, this clone is medium-sized (0.01 to 0.1%). The chain recombines TRBV11-3 with TRBJ2-7, with D possibly matching TRBD2 (7 bases). V gave up 0 bases and J gave up 4 bases, with 16 bases separating them. Germline V lookup: CDR1 SGHNT, CDR2 YENEEA. The CDR3 contains 16 residues. CDR3 DNA sequence: TGTGCCAGCAGCTTAGAGTCGGGGGGCGGGGATTACGAGCAGTACTTC. It encodes CASSLESGGGDYEQYF. Combining the CDR3 with reference TRBV11-3 and TRBJ2-7 gives the whole variable domain EAGVVQSPRYKIIEKKQPVAFWCNPISGHNTLYWYLQNLGQGPELLIRYENEEAVDDSQLPKDRFSAERLKGVDSTLKIQPAELGDSAVYLCASSLESGGGDYEQYFGPGTRLTVT.

This chain connects TRBV5-1 to TRBJ2-5; perhaps TRBD2 as D (5 bases). Deletions cut 3 bases from V and 7 bases from J, with 16 bases between. There are 14 residues in the CDR3. CDR1 and CDR2 (germline): SGHRS, YFSETQ. The CDR3: CASSSVQLVGTQYF. Here the CDR3 DNA reads TGCGCCAGCAGCTCGGTACAACTAGTAGGGACCCAGTACTTC.

The V and J genes are TRBV6-1 and TRBJ2-7, with D possibly TRBD2 on 5 matching bases. Deletions cut 5 bases from V and 2 bases from J, with 10 bases between. Germline-derived CDR1 and CDR2 are MNHNS and SASEGT. The CDR3 has 13 amino acids. CDR3: CASSFPGTYEQYF. Written as DNA, the CDR3 is TGTGCCAGCAGTTTTCCGGGGACCTACGAGCAGTACTTC.

This sequence joins TRBV12-3 or TRBV12-4 and TRBJ1-3; TRBD1 agrees at 7 bases. V shed 6 bases and J 0 bases; nucleotides not matched to a gene: 5. The CDR3 extends over 15 amino acids. The DNA for the CDR3 is TGTGCCAGCAGGACAGGGAGCCTCTCTGGAAACACCATATATTTT. Its protein is CASRTGSLSGNTIYF.

This clone was observed many times. A read error is possible here, since a much larger clone lies one base away. The V call is TRBV6-1, the J call TRBJ1-1, with 7 bases lining up with TRBD1. From germline, CDR1 is MNHNS and CDR2 SASEGT. The CDR3 runs 14 residues. The CDR3 sequence is CASNPTGSDTEALF. The DNA of the CDR3 is TGTGCCAGCAATCCGACAGGGTCCGACACTGAAGCTCTCTTT.

This clone was detected many times. Additional DNA sequences in this sample encode the identical CDR3. This sequence joins TRBV5-1 and TRBJ1-1; 7 nucleotides align to TRBD1. CDR1 and CDR2 from the germline V gene are SGHRS and YFSETQ. The CDR3 runs 13 residues. V trimming: 0 bases; J trimming: 7 bases; junction bases outside the gene matches: 3. CDR3 bases: TGCGCCAGCAGCTTGGATGGACAGGTTGAAGCTTTCTTT. Translated, it gives CASSLDGQVEAFF.

The V call is TRBV6-1, the J call TRBJ2-1; 15 positions match TRBD2. Germline V lookup: CDR1 MNHNS, CDR2 SASEGT. This CDR3 spans 17 amino acids. The V segment lost 6 bases and the J segment 0 bases; nucleotides outside the gene matches: 3. The CDR3 sequence: CASREGLAGGSYNEQFF. CDR3 in DNA: TGTGCCAGCAGGGAGGGACTAGCGGGAGGCTCCTACAATGAGCAGTTCTTC.

The chain uses TRBV27 and TRBJ1-1; D is ambiguous. Trimming left V 6 bases short and J 6 bases short, with 11 bases between. Germline CDR1 MNHEY, CDR2 SMNVEV (reference sequence). CDR3 length equals 12 residues. The chain's CDR3 is CASRDTGAEAFF. DNA for the CDR3: TGTGCCAGCAGAGACACGGGAGCTGAAGCTTTCTTT.

This clone was seen only a few times. The rearrangement joins TRBV6-2 or TRBV6-3 to TRBJ2-7; 10 nucleotides line up with TRBD2. V dropped 4 bases and J dropped 1; count of bases not matched to a gene: 13. CDR3 length equals 18 residues. Germline CDR1 MNHEY, CDR2 SVGEGT. CDR3 residues: CASSSLRVSGGQSYEQYF. CDR3 nucleotide sequence: TGTGCCAGCAGTTCCCTCCGGGTTAGCGGGGGGCAATCCTACGAGCAGTACTTC.

The V and J genes are TRBV9 and TRBJ2-3; no clear D gene. Germline values: CDR1 SGDLS, CDR2 YYNGEE. This CDR3 contains 12 residues. V gave up 4 bases and J gave up 6 bases, with 9 bases separating them. The DNA of the CDR3 is TGTGCCAGCAGCTGCAATGGGGATACGCAGTATTTT. Amino acid sequence: CASSCNGDTQYF.

Only a few counts were recorded for this clone. The chain joins TRBV19 to TRBJ2-4; tentative D call: TRBD1 (6 bases). The CDR3 sequence is 15 residues long. The V gene's germline CDR1 is LNHDA and CDR2 SQIVND (reference sequence). Trimming took off 7 bases at V and 2 bases at J, with 15 bases between the two ends. The CDR3 protein is CASKLGTSPKNIQYF. CDR3 nucleotides: TGTGCCAGTAAACTCGGGACATCCCCCAAAAACATTCAGTACTTC.

This clone was detected many times. The chain uses TRBV14 and TRBJ2-7; the D gene could be TRBD1 or TRBD2 (5 bases each). V lost 6 bases to trimming and J lost 3 bases, with 18 bases between them. This CDR3 has 15 amino acids. The germline V gene encodes CDR1 SGHDN and CDR2 FVKESK. CDR3 sequence: CASSFVTGTNYEQYF. The CDR3 DNA is TGTGCCAGCAGTTTTGTTACCGGGACCAACTACGAGCAGTACTTC.